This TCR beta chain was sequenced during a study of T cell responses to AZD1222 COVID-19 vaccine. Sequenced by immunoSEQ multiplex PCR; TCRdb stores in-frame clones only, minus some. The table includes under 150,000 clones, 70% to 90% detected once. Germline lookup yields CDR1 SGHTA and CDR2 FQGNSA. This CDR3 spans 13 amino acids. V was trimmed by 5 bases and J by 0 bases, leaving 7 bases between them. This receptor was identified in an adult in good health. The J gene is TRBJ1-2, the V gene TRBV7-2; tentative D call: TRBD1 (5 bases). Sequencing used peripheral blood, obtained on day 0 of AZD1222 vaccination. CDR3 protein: CASSPTANYGYTF. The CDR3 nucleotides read TGTGCCAGCAGCCCGACAGCTAACTATGGCTACACCTTC. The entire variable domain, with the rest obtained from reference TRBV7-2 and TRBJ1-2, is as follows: GAGVSQSPSNKVTEKGKDVELRCDPISGHTALYWYRQSLGQGLEFLIYFQGNSAPDKSGLPSDRFSAERTGGSVSTLTIQRTQQEDSAVYLCASSPTANYGYTFGSGTRLTVV.